This T cell receptor (beta chain) was recorded in a study of blood T cell repertoires in COVID-19. Looking at the study overall: The samples span acute and convalescent COVID-19 from the United States, Italy and Spain. T cells, B-cell-depleted T cells, or PBMCs supplied cDNA or gDNA.

This clone was detected only once. As handled by the study authors: Researchers report that nucleated cell counts were estimated from reference gene primer amplification. Profiling relied on immunoSEQ multiplex PCR, and the TCRdb table lists in-frame clones only, not all of them. V and J calls plus clone size are reproduced from that table; the DNA served to infer D and trimming. This repertoire shows roughly 38,000 clones, approximately 88% found once; its top ten account for more than 7%. Material: peripheral blood. This sequence was found in a woman aged 70 to 79 with acute or convalescent COVID-19.

CDR3 DNA sequence: TGTGCCAGCAGTAAAATGACCGGGACAGACTTTGGCTACACCTTC. Translating it yields CASSKMTGTDFGYTF. The rearrangement links TRBV7-9 to TRBJ1-2, with 7 bases identical to TRBD1. Germline-derived CDR1 and CDR2 are SEHNR and FQNEAQ (reference sequence). The CDR3 runs to 15 residues. Trimming at V came to 6 bases and at J to 7 bases, leaving 14 bases not matched to a gene.